The rows below give T cell receptor beta chains drawn from one sample of a study of cytomegalovirus exposure and HLA in healthy donors. Libraries were prepared by immunoSEQ multiplex PCR; TCRdb keeps only in-frame clonotypes and omits some of them. This sample has 150,000 to 200,000 clones; around 86% occur once, and the top ten carry around 4.3%. The sequenced material came from PBMCs. The receptors originated from a man aged 50-59 years in good health and CMV-seropositive. Each CDR3 is given with its conserved first and last residue. A D gene is named only where the DNA matches it firmly. Some rows have no size entry. The others give once, few or many, or a class for an expanded clone.

size,D,V,J,DNA,CDR3
-,TRBD2,TRBV6-6,TRBJ2-7,TGTGCCAGCAGGACACTAGCGGACTTCTCCTACGAGCAGTACTTC,CASRTLADFSYEQYF
-,-,TRBV6-6,TRBJ1-1,TGTGCCAGCAGTTACGGATCCCGGCAGGGCACTGAAGCTTTCTTT,CASSYGSRQGTEAFF
few,-,TRBV11-2,TRBJ2-2,TGTGCCAGCAGAACAGGTCTCCGGGGGAAACCCGGGGAGCTGTTTTTT,CASRTGLRGKPGELFF
-,TRBD2,TRBV30,TRBJ2-3,TGTGCCTGGAGTGTACGTCGGCTAGCGGTCCGCACAGATACGCAGTATTTT,CAWSVRRLAVRTDTQYF
-,TRBD2,TRBV14,TRBJ2-7,TGTGCCAGCAGGGGACTAGGTTCCTACGAGCAGTACTTC,CASRGLGSYEQYF
-,TRBD1,TRBV15,TRBJ1-2,TGTGCCACCAGCACCGATAGACAGGGAACGCACTATGGCTACACCTTC,CATSTDRQGTHYGYTF
-,-,TRBV5-1,TRBJ2-2,TGCGCCAGCAGCGCCTCGACAGGGAACACCGGGGAGCTGTTTTTT,CASSASTGNTGELFF
-,-,TRBV7-9,TRBJ2-4,TGTGCCAGCAGCTTAGCGGAGGCCCCAGAGGAAAACATTCAGTACTTC,CASSLAEAPEENIQYF
-,-,TRBV10-3,TRBJ2-5,TGTGCCATCAGTGTATCCAGGGCGCTCTACCAAGAGACCCAGTACTTC,CAISVSRALYQETQYF
-,TRBD1,TRBV28,TRBJ1-6,TGTGCCAGCAGTTTCAGGGGGACCGGCCTACCCCTCCACTTT,CASSFRGTGLPLHF
-,TRBD2,TRBV11-1,TRBJ2-1,TGTGCCAGCAGCTCAACTAGCGGGGGCCACTACAATGAGCAGTTCTTC,CASSSTSGGHYNEQFF
-,TRBD2,TRBV7-9,TRBJ2-7,TGTGCCAGCAGCTATCCGACGGGGACTAGCGGGAGCGGGTCCTACGAGCAGTACTTC,CASSYPTGTSGSGSYEQYF
-,TRBD1,TRBV6-6,TRBJ2-7,TGTGCCAGCAGGTTCGGGACAGGGCGGTACGAGCAGTACTTC,CASRFGTGRYEQYF
-,-,TRBV28,TRBJ2-5,TGTGCCAGCAGTCCCGTGGGGGGAAGGGGAGAGACCCAGTACTTC,CASSPVGGRGETQYF
-,-,TRBV6-6,TRBJ1-3,TGTGCCAGCAGGACAGGCCCTGGAAACACCATATATTTT,CASRTGPGNTIYF
few,-,TRBV10-3,TRBJ2-7,TGTGCCATCAGTGAGTCGGCCCCGGGGTCCGCCTACGAGCAGTACTTC,CAISESAPGSAYEQYF
-,TRBD2,TRBV27,TRBJ2-7,TGTGCCAGCAGTTTTGTAGCGGGAGGGCCGTCCTACGAGCAGTACTTC,CASSFVAGGPSYEQYF
-,TRBD2,TRBV9,TRBJ2-1,TGTGCCAGCAGCACCAACCAGCGGGAGGGATACAATGAGCAGTTCTTC,CASSTNQREGYNEQFF
-,TRBD2,TRBV5-6,TRBJ2-1,TGTGCCAGCAGCCTGGATGGGGGGGTTGAGCAGTTCTTC,CASSLDGGVEQFF
-,-,TRBV7-3,TRBJ2-3,TGTGCCAGCAGCTTAATACGCGTGCGCACAGATACGCAGTATTTT,CASSLIRVRTDTQYF
-,TRBD2,TRBV9,TRBJ2-2,TGTGCCAGCAGCTCCGGGACTAGCGGGAGCCGGACCGGGGAGCTGTTTTTT,CASSSGTSGSRTGELFF
-,-,TRBV30,TRBJ1-4,TGTGCCAGGGGCGGTGCAGGGGCTGAAAAACTGTTTTTT,CARGGAGAEKLFF
-,TRBD2,TRBV5-8,TRBJ2-3,TGTGCCAGCAGCTTGAGACTAGCGGGGTACACAGATACGCAGTATTTT,CASSLRLAGYTDTQYF
-,TRBD2,TRBV5-6,TRBJ2-1,TGTGCCAGCAGCAGGGGACTAGCGGTAGGCAATGAGCAGTTCTTC,CASSRGLAVGNEQFF